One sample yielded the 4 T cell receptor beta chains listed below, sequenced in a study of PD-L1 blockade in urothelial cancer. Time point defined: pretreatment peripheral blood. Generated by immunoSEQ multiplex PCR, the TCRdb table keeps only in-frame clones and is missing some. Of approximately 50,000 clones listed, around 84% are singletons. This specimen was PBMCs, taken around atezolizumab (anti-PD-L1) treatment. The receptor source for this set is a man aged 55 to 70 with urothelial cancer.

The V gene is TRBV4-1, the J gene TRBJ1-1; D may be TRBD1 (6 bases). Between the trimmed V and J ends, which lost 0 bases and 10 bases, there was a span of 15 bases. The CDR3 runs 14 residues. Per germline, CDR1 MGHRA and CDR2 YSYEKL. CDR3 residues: CASSQDLDSGRAFF. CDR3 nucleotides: TGCGCCAGCAGCCAAGATTTGGACAGTGGGAGAGCTTTCTTT.

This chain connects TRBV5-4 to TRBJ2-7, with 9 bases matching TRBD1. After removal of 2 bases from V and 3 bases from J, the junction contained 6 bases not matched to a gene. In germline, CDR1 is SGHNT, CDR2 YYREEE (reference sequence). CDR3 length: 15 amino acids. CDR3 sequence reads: CASSFWDRVNYEQYF. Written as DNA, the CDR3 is TGTGCCAGCAGCTTCTGGGACAGGGTCAACTACGAGCAGTACTTC.

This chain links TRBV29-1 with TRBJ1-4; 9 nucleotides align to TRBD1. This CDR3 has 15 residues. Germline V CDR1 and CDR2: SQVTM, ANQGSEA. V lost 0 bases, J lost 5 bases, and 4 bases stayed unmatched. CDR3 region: CSVEDSGTGNEKLFF. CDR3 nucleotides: TGCAGCGTTGAAGATTCCGGGACAGGGAATGAAAAACTGTTTTTT.

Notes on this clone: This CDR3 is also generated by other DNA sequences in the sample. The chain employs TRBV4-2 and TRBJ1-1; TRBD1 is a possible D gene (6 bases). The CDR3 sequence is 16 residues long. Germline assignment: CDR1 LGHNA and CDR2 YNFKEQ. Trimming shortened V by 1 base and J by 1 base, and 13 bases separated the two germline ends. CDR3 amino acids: CASSQVRQGPNTEAFF. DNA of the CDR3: TGTGCCAGCAGCCAAGTGCGCCAGGGGCCGAACACTGAAGCTTTCTTT.